Below are 8 T cell receptor beta chains sequenced from a single sample in a study of T cells in Graves' hyperthyroidism and ophthalmopathy. TCR beta CDR3 regions were amplified from RNA. The HTBI set primed first-round TCR CDR3 RT-PCR. TCRdb reprocessed the multiplex PCR reads via MiXCR and lists one record per CDR3 protein. The sample contains about 200,000 distinct CDR3 sequences, about a sixth of which appear only once. Sequencing used blood. All receptors derive from a woman between 50 and 59 years old with Graves' hyperthyroidism.

A few counts support this clonotype. V gene TRBV2 combines with J gene TRBJ1-3, with D possibly being TRBD1 (5 bases). Germline V gives CDR1 SNHLY, CDR2 FYNNEI. This CDR3 spans 14 amino acids. The ends were cut back, 3 bases at V and 1 base at J, with 7 bases in the middle. DNA of the CDR3: TGTGCCAGCAGTGACAGGGAGTCTGGAAACACCATATATTTT. Translated, it gives CASSDRESGNTIYF.

The chain is built from TRBV12-3 or TRBV12-4 and TRBJ1-3; the match to TRBD1 covers 7 bases. The trim removed 6 bases at V and 0 bases at J, leaving 5 bases unmatched. The CDR3 is 15 amino acids. CDR3 amino acids: CASSWDSRSGNTIYF. CDR3 DNA: TGTGCCAGCAGCTGGGACAGCCGCTCTGGAAACACCATATATTTT.

As concerns this clonotype: A much larger clone is a single base away; this may be a read error. The chain joins TRBV7-2 to TRBJ1-2; D not certain. The CDR3 is made up of 13 amino acids. The germline V gene has CDR1 SGHTA and CDR2 FQGNSA. The DNA of the CDR3 is TGTGCCGGCAGCTTATCTACCCCGGGTGGCTACACCTTC. Encoded protein: CAGSLSTPGGYTF.

This clonotype came up once. The rearrangement joins TRBV6-9 to TRBJ2-7, with D unresolved. Germline lookup yields CDR1 MNHGY and CDR2 SVAAGI. The V end was cut by 3 bases, the J end by 4 bases, with 16 bases between. The CDR3 sequence is 15 residues long. The CDR3 here is CASSYATLVQYEQYF. Written as DNA, the CDR3 is TGTGCCAGCAGTTACGCAACCCTGGTTCAATACGAGCAGTACTTC.

This clonotype was detected ten times or more. This sequence joins TRBV28 and TRBJ2-7; no clear D. CDR3 length: 15 amino acids. V lost 6 bases and J lost 2, with 17 bases in between. Per the germline V gene, CDR1 is MDHEN and CDR2 is SYDVKM. CDR3 sequence reads: CASSSKPPPTYEQYF. CDR3 bases: TGTGCCAGCAGCTCGAAACCGCCCCCTACCTACGAGCAGTACTTC.

CDR3 sequence reads: CASSFPRTGPSSGNTIYF. Written as DNA, the CDR3 is TGTGCCAGCAGTTTCCCCCGGACAGGACCCAGCTCTGGAAACACCATATATTTT. The rearrangement links TRBV28 to TRBJ1-3; 7 nucleotides agree with TRBD1. The CDR3 has 18 amino acids. Germline loops: CDR1 MDHEN, CDR2 SYDVKM. Trimming cost V 3 bases and J 0 bases; bases outside gene matches: 11.

A few counts support this clonotype. The chain uses TRBV29-1 and TRBJ2-5; D gene ambiguous. The CDR3 runs 12 residues. CDR1 and CDR2 from the germline V gene are SQVTM and ANQGSEA. Trimming pared 4 bases from V and 2 bases from J, leaving 8 bases between. This chain's CDR3 is CSVVESQETQYF. CDR3 DNA: TGCAGCGTTGTAGAGTCTCAAGAGACCCAGTACTTC.

In this sample, this clonotype turned up many times. This chain links TRBV6-5 with TRBJ1-1, with D possibly matching TRBD1 (5 bases). V was pared by 2 bases and J by 5 bases, with 12 bases between. The germline CDR1 and CDR2 sequences are MNHEY and SVGAGI. The CDR3 has 14 amino acids. The CDR3 region has the DNA TGTGCCAGCAGTTACGATATCGAGGGGACTGAAGCTTTCTTT. Protein sequence: CASSYDIEGTEAFF.